The source of this TCR beta chain is a study of T cells expressing NK-cell markers. Study-wide background: Out of eight donors sequenced, seven tested HCMV-seropositive and the remaining one seronegative.

For this clonotype: Its antigen remains unidentified.

No DNA is given; TCRdb re-called the 5' RACE reads and lists each CDR3 protein once. The table for this sample gives 300,000 to 450,000 distinct CDR3 sequences. Overall study findings and caveats: A few of the donors also had these clonotypes leading their CD3+CD56-NKG2C+ fraction. Dominant NKG2C+ clonotype frequencies of roughly 1.0-7.5% of CD8+ T cells were measured in about 6 donors.

CDR3 length: 13 residues. The chain has TRBV12-3 or TRBV12-4 and TRBJ1-6. Sample: blood T cells: a sorted CD56 or NKG2C T cell subset, CD4+ or CD8+ T cells, or bulk PBMC T cells (not recorded which). This receptor was identified in a man aged 18 to 69 in good health. The chain's CDR3 is CASSMDGGSPLHF.